The T cell receptor beta chain under discussion was sequenced for a study of blood T cell repertoires in COVID-19. The V and J ends lost 1 base and 3 bases respectively, with 10 bases between them. The CDR3 runs to 14 residues. Germline CDR1 is LNHNV and CDR2 is YYDKDF (reference sequence). Generated by immunoSEQ multiplex PCR, the TCRdb table keeps only in-frame clones and is missing some. The sample has about 81,000 clones, about 86% seen once; the top ten hold 4.8%. The chain recombines TRBV15 with TRBJ2-7; D ambiguous. Sequenced: peripheral blood. This receptor was obtained from a woman older than 75 with acute or convalescent COVID-19. The chain's CDR3 is CATSRVRFGYEQYF. CDR3 DNA: TGTGCCACCAGCAGAGTCCGTTTCGGCTACGAGCAGTACTTC.